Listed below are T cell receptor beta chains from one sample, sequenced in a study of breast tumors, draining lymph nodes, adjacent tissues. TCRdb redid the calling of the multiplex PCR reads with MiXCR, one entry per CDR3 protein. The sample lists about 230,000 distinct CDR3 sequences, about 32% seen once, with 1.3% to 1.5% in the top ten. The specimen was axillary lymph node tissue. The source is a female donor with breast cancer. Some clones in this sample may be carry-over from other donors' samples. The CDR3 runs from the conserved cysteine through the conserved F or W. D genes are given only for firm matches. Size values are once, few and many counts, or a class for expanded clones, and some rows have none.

TGTGCCAGCAGCTACGGGACGGTTAGCAATCAGCCCCAGCATTTT,CASSYGTVSNQPQHF,.,15,.,TRBV7-9,TRBJ1-5
TGTGCCAGCAGTTACGGCGGACAGACCTACGAGCAGTACTTC,CASSYGGQTYEQYF,.,14,many,TRBV6-2/TRBV6-3,TRBJ2-7
TGTGCCAGCAGCTCGCAGGGGGCTAGGGAGACCCAGTACTTC,CASSSQGARETQYF,TRBD1,14,many,TRBV7-6,TRBJ2-5
TGTGCCAGCAGTTACTCGGGGACAGGGGGTGAAAAACTGTTTTTT,CASSYSGTGGEKLFF,TRBD1,15,many,TRBV6-5,TRBJ1-4
TGTGCCAGCAGTTTTTTCCGGACCAGGCGCTCTGGGGCCAACGTCCTGACTTTC,CASSFFRTRRSGANVLTF,.,18,many,TRBV12-3/TRBV12-4,TRBJ2-6
TGCAGTGCTAGGGTGTGGGAGACCCAGTCCTTC,CSARVWETQSF,.,11,once,TRBV20-1,TRBJ2-5
TGTGCCACCAGTGACGGAGGTCAGCCCCAGCATTTT,CATSDGGQPQHF,.,12,many,TRBV24-1,TRBJ1-5
TGCAGCGTACGGGGGGGCTACACCTTC,CSVRGGYTF,.,9,many,TRBV29-1,TRBJ1-2
TGTGCCAGCAGCGGTAGACTTGGCTACGAGCAGTACTTC,CASSGRLGYEQYF,.,13,.,TRBV19,TRBJ2-7
TGTGCCAGTAGTCAAGGACTAGCGACCCACACAGATACGCAGTATTTT,CASSQGLATHTDTQYF,TRBD2,16,.,TRBV19,TRBJ2-3
TGTGCCAGCAGCAAGGGGGGGGGGAATTCACCCCTCCACTTT,CASSKGGGNSPLHF,.,14,.,TRBV9,TRBJ1-6
TGTGCCAGCAGCCAAGATGTAGCGGGGGGTGGTAAACAGTACTTC,CASSQDVAGGGKQYF,TRBD2,15,.,TRBV4-2,TRBJ2-4
TGCAGTGCTAGAGATGCACAGGGAGTCGCCGGGGAGCTGTACTTC,CSARDAQGVAGELYF,.,15,.,TRBV20-1,TRBJ2-7
TGTGCCAGCAGTGATTCCGAAAAACTGTTTTTT,CASSDSEKLFF,.,11,many,TRBV6-4,TRBJ1-4
TGTGCCAGCAGCGTAGGGGGACAGGGGGGTGAAAAACTGTTTTTT,CASSVGGQGGEKLFF,TRBD1,15,.,TRBV9,TRBJ1-4
TGTGCCAGCAGGGGGGGGGAACGGTACGGGCAGTACTTC,CASRGGERYGQYF,TRBD2,13,.,TRBV11-3,TRBJ2-7
TGTGCCAGCAGTCTTCGACAGGGTGGAATACATGAGCAGTTCTTC,CASSLRQGGIHEQFF,TRBD1,15,many,TRBV7-2,TRBJ2-1
TGTGCCAGCAGCCCACAGGGGGGGCATTACAATGAGCAGTTCTTC,CASSPQGGHYNEQFF,.,15,many,TRBV7-3,TRBJ2-1
TGTGCCAGCAGCTTAGGTCTCACCCTATACAATGAGCAGTTCTTC,CASSLGLTLYNEQFF,.,15,many,TRBV7-6,TRBJ2-1
TGTGCCACCAGCAGTTTATGGGGGGGAGCGCGCACAGATACGCAGTATTTT,CATSSLWGGARTDTQYF,TRBD2,17,.,TRBV15,TRBJ2-3
TGTGCCAGCTCAAAAGACAGGGGAGAGACATCAACCCGAAATAATTCACCCCTCCACTTT,CASSKDRGETSTRNNSPLHF,TRBD1,20,few,TRBV14,TRBJ1-6
TGTGCCAGCAGTTCCCCCGCCCTTGGAAACACCTTC,CASSSPALGNTF,.,12,.,TRBV2,TRBJ1-2
TGCAGTGCTAGAGATCTCCGACCCTACGAGCAGTACTTC,CSARDLRPYEQYF,.,13,many,TRBV20-1,TRBJ2-7
TGTGCCAGCAACCTACGAGTCAATGAGCAGTTCTTC,CASNLRVNEQFF,.,12,many,TRBV5-6,TRBJ2-1
TGCAGCGTTGAGCCCCCCATAGCGGGAGAGACCCAGTACTTC,CSVEPPIAGETQYF,TRBD2,14,.,TRBV29-1,TRBJ2-5
TGCAGTGCTAGGAGGGGGGCAGTCCAAGAGACCCAGTACTTC,CSARRGAVQETQYF,.,14,once,TRBV20-1,TRBJ2-5
TGTGCCAGCTCACTATCATTTTGGGATACGCAGTATTTT,CASSLSFWDTQYF,.,13,many,TRBV18,TRBJ2-3
TGCAGCGCACGGAGTACGCGTTACGAGCAGTACTTC,CSARSTRYEQYF,.,12,many,TRBV29-1,TRBJ2-7
TGCGCCAGCAGCCCTTCCGTGGGGGCTTCTGGAAACACCATATATTTT,CASSPSVGASGNTIYF,.,16,many,TRBV5-1,TRBJ1-3